The clone carrying this TCR beta chain was detected only once. This CDR3 has 13 residues. This sample stems from a study of blood T cells in healthy people across ages. The authors ran a second PCR of about 6 to 11 cycles using a sample-barcoded 5' primer and a J-beta primer mix. MiXCR was run by TCRdb on the 5' RACE reads, yielding one entry per CDR3 protein. The repertoire holds some 1.6 million distinct CDR3 sequences, with approximately 32% as singletons. Sample: blood. This chain joins TRBV21-1 and TRBJ1-5; the listed D gene, TRBD1, was not tested against the DNA. TRBV21-1 is flagged as a pseudogene. The clonotype originates from a woman in her thirties in good health. The chain's CDR3 is CASSKVPGPPQHF. The CDR3 DNA is TGTGCCAGCAGCAAAGTCCCGGGGCCGCCCCAGCATTTT.